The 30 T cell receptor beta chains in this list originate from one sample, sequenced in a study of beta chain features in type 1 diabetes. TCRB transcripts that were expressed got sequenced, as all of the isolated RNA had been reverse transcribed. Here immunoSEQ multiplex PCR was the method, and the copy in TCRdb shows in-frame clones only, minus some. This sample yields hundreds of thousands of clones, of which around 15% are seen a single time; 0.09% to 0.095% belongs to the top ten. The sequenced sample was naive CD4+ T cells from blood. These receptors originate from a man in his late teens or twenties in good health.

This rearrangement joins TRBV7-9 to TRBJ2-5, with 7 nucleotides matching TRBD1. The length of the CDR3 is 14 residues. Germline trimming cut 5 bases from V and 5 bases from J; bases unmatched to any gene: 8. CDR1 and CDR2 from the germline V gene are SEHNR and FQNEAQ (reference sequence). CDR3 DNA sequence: TGTGCCAGCAGCCCGACAGGGAGATGGGAGACCCAGTACTTC. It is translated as CASSPTGRWETQYF.

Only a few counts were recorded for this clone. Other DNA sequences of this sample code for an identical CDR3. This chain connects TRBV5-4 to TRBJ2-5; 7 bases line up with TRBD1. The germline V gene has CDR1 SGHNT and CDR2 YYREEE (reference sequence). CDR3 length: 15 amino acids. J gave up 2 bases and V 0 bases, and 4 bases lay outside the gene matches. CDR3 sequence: CASSLGDRDQETQYF. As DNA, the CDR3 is TGTGCCAGCAGCTTGGGCGACAGGGATCAAGAGACCCAGTACTTC. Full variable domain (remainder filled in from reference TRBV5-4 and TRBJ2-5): ETGVTQSPTHLIKTRGQQVTLRCSSQSGHNTVSWYQQALGQGPQFIFQYYREEENGRGNFPPRFSGLQFPNYSSELNVNALELDDSALYLCASSLGDRDQETQYFGPGTRLLVL.

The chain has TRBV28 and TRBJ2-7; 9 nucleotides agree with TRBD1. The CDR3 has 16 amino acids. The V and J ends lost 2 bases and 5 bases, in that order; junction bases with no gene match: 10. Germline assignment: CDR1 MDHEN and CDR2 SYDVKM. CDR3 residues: CASSLGPGTGYHEQYF. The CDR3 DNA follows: TGTGCCAGCAGTTTAGGGCCCGGGACAGGGTACCACGAGCAGTACTTC.

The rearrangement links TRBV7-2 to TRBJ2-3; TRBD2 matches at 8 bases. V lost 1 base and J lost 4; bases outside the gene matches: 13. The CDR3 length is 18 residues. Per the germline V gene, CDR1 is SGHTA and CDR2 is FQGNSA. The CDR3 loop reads CASSLVSLFAGGSDTQYF. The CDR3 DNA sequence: TGTGCCAGCAGCTTAGTTTCCCTTTTTGCGGGAGGTTCAGATACGCAGTATTTT.

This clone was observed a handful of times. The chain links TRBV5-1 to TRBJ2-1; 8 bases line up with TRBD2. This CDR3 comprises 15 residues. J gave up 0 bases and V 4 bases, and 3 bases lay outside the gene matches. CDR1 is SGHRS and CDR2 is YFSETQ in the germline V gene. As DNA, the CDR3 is TGCGCCAGCAGCAAAGGGACTAGCTCCTACAATGAGCAGTTCTTC. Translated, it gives CASSKGTSSYNEQFF.

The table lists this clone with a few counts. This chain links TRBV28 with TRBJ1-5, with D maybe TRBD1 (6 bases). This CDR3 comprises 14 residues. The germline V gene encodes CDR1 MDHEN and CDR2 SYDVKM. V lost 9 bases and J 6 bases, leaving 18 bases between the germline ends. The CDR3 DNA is TGTGCCAGTGAGGGGGGGCTAGCTAGTCAGCCCCAGCATTTT. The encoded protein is CASEGGLASQPQHF.

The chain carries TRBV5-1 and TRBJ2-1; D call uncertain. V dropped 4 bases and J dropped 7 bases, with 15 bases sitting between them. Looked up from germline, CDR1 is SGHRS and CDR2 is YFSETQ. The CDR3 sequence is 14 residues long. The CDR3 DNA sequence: TGCGCCAGCAGCCCCCTAGGTCCCAGGAATGAGCAGTTCTTC. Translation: CASSPLGPRNEQFF.

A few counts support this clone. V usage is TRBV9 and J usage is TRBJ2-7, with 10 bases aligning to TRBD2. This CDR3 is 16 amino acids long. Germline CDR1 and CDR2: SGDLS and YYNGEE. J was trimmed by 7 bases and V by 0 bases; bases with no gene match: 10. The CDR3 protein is CASSVGLAGSHGEQYF. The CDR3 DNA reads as TGTGCCAGCAGCGTAGGACTAGCGGGCTCCCATGGGGAGCAGTACTTC.

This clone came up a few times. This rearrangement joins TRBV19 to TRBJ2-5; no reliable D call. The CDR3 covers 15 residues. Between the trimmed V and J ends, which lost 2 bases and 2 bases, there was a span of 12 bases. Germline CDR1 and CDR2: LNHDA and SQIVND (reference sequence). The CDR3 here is CASSISSRRQETQYF. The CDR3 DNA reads TGTGCCAGTAGTATATCGAGCAGGAGACAAGAGACCCAGTACTTC.

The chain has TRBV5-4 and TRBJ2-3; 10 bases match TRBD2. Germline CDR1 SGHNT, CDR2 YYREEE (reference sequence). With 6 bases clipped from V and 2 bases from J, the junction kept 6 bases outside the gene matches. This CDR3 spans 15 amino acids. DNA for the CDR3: TGTGCCAGCAACACCGGACTAGCGGACACAGATACGCAGTATTTT. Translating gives CASNTGLADTDTQYF.

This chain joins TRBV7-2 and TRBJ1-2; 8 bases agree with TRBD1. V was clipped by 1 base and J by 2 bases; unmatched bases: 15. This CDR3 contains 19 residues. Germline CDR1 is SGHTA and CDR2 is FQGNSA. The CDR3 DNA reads TGTGCCAGCAGCTTAGGTTTGTTTGGACAGGGAAAGGGAAACTATGGCTACACCTTC. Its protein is CASSLGLFGQGKGNYGYTF.

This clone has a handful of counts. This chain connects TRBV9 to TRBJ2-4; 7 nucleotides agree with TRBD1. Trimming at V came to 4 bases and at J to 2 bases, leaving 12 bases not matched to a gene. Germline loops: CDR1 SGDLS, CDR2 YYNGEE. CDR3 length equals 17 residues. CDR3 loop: CASSPRTGYVTKNIQYF. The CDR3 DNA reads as TGTGCCAGCAGCCCCCGGACAGGTTATGTTACCAAAAACATTCAGTACTTC.

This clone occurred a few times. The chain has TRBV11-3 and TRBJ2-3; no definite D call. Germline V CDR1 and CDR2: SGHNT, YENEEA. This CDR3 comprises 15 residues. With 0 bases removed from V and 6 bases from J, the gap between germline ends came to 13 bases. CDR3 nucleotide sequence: TGTGCCAGCAGCTTAGAGGGAAGCCGTATCGATACGCAGTATTTT. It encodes CASSLEGSRIDTQYF.

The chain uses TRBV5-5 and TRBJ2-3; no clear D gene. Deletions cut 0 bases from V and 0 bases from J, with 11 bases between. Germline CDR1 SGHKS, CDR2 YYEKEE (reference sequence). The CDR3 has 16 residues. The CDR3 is CASSLGRTASTDTQYF. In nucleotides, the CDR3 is TGTGCCAGCAGCTTGGGTCGAACCGCTAGCACAGATACGCAGTATTTT.

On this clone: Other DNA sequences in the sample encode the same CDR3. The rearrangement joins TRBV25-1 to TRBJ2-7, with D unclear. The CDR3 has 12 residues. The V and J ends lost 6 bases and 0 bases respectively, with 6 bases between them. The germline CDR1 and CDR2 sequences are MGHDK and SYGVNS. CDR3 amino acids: CASRAGSYEQYF. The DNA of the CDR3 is TGTGCCAGCAGGGCCGGCTCCTACGAGCAGTACTTC.

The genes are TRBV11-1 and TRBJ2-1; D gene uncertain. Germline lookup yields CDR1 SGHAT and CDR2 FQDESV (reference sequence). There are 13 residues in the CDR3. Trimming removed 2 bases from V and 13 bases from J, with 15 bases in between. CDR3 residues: CASSLSDRVSQFF. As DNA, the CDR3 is TGTGCCAGCAGCTTAAGCGACCGCGTCTCCCAGTTCTTC.

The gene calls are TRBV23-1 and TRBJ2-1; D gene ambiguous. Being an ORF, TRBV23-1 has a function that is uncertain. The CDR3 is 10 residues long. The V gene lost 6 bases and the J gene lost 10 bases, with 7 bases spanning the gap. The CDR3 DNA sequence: TGCGCCAGCAGGGGGTGCGAGCAGTTCTTC. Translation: CASRGCEQFF.

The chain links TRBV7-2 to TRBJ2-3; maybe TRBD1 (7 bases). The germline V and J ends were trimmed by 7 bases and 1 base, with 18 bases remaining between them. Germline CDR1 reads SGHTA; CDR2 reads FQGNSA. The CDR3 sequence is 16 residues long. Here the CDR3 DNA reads TGTGCCAGCACCCTAGGAGGGGGCTCGGGCACAGATACGCAGTATTTT. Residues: CASTLGGGSGTDTQYF. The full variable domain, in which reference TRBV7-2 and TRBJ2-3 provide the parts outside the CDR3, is GAGVSQSPSNKVTEKGKDVELRCDPISGHTALYWYRQSLGQGLEFLIYFQGNSAPDKSGLPSDRFSAERTGGSVSTLTIQRTQQEDSAVYLCASTLGGGSGTDTQYFGPGTRLTVL.

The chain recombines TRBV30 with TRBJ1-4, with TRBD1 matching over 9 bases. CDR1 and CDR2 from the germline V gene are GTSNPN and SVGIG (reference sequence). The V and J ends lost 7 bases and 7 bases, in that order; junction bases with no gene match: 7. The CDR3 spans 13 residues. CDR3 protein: CASLDRGREKLFF. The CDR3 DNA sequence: TGTGCCTCCTTGGACAGGGGTCGTGAAAAACTGTTTTTT.

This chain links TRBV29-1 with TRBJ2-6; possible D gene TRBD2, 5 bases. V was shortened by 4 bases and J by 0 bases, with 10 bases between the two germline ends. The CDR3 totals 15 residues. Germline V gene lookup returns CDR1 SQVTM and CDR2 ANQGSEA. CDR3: CSVVGGSSGANVLTF. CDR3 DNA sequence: TGCAGCGTTGTCGGTGGGAGCTCTGGGGCCAACGTCCTGACTTTC.

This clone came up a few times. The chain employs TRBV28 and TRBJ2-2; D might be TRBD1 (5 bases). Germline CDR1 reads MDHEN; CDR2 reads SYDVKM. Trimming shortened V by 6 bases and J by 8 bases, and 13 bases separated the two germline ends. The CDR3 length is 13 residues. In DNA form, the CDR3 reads TGTGCCAGCAGCTCCAGGGTACCTGGGGAGCTGTTTTTT. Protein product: CASSSRVPGELFF.

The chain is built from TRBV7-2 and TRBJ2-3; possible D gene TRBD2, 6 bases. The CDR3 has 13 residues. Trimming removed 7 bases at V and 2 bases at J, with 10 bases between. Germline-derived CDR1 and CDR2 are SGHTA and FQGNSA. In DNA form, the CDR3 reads TGTGCCAGCACCAGGGACTCCACAGATACGCAGTATTTT. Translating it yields CASTRDSTDTQYF.

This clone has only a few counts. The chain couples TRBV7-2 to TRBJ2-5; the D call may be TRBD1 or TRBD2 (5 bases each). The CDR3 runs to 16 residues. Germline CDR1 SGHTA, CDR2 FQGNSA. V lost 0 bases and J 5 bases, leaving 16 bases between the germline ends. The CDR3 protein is CASSLASGTLWETQYF. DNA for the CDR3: TGTGCCAGCAGCTTAGCCTCCGGGACCCTCTGGGAGACCCAGTACTTC.

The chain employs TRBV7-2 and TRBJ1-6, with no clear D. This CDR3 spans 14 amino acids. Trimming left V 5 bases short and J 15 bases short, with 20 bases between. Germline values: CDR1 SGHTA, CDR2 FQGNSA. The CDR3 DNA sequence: TGTGCCAGCAGCCTTACCGGGCCCAAAAGTCGCCTCCACTTT. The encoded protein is CASSLTGPKSRLHF. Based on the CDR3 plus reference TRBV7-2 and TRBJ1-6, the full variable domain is GAGVSQSPSNKVTEKGKDVELRCDPISGHTALYWYRQSLGQGLEFLIYFQGNSAPDKSGLPSDRFSAERTGGSVSTLTIQRTQQEDSAVYLCASSLTGPKSRLHFGNGTRLTVT.

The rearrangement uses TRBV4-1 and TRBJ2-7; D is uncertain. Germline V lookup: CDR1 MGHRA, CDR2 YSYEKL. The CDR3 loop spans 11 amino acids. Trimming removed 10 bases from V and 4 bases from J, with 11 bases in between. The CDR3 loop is CAIRSSYEQYF. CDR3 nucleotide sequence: TGCGCCATCCGTAGCTCATACGAGCAGTACTTC.

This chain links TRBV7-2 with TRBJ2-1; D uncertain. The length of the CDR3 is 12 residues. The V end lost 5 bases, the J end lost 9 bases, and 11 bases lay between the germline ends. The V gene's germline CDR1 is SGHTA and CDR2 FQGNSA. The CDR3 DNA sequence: TGTGCCAGCAGCCCCAGAAGGGCTGAGCAGTTCTTC. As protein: CASSPRRAEQFF. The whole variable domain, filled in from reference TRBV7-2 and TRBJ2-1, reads GAGVSQSPSNKVTEKGKDVELRCDPISGHTALYWYRQSLGQGLEFLIYFQGNSAPDKSGLPSDRFSAERTGGSVSTLTIQRTQQEDSAVYLCASSPRRAEQFFGPGTRLTVL.

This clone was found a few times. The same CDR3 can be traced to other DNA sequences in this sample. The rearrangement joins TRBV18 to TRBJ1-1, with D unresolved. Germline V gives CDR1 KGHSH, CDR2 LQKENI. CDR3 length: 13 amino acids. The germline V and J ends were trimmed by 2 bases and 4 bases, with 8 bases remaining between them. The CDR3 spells CASSPKGGTEAFF. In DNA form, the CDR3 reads TGTGCCAGCTCACCAAAAGGCGGCACTGAAGCTTTCTTT.

As DNA, the CDR3 is TGCGCCAGCAGAAAGACAGGGGTGGAAGATGGCTACACCTTC. This sequence encodes CASRKTGVEDGYTF. The chain joins TRBV4-1 to TRBJ1-2, with 8 bases identical to TRBD1. The V gene's germline CDR1 is MGHRA and CDR2 YSYEKL. The CDR3 spans 14 residues. J was trimmed by 6 bases and V by 6 bases; bases with no gene match: 9.

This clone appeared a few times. The CDR3 loop is CASSYTLTAGDSGYTF. The CDR3 region has the DNA TGTGCCAGCAGTTACACCCTGACAGCGGGGGATTCGGGATACACCTTC. The chain recombines TRBV6-6 with TRBJ1-2; D perhaps matches TRBD1 (5 bases). The CDR3 totals 16 residues. Germline V gene sequence: CDR1 MNHNY, CDR2 SVGAGI (reference sequence). Trimming removed 2 bases at V and 11 bases at J, with 24 bases between.

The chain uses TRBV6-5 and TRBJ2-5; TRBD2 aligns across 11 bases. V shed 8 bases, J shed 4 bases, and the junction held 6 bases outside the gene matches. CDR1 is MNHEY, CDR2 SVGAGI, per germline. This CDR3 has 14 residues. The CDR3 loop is CASGPSGGTETQYF. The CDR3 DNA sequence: TGTGCCAGCGGGCCTAGCGGGGGGACAGAGACCCAGTACTTC.